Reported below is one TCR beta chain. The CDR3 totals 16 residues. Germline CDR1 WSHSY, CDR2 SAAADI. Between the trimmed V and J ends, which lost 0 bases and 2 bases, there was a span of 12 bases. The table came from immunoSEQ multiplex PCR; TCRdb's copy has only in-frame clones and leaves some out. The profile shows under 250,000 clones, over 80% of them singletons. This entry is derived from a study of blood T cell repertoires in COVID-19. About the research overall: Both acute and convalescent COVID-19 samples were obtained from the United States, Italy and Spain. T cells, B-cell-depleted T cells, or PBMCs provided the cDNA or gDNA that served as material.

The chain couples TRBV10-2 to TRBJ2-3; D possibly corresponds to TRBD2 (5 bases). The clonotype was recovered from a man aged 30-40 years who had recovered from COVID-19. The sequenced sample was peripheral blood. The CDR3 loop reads CASSESTSGYTDTQYF. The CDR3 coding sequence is TGCGCCAGCAGTGAGTCGACGAGCGGATACACAGATACGCAGTATTTT.